One and the same sample provided the 6 T cell receptor beta chains below, sequenced in a study of T cells in Graves' hyperthyroidism and ophthalmopathy. Amplified TCR beta CDR3 regions came from RNA transcripts. With the HTBI primer set, the TCR CDR3 went through a first round of RT-PCR. TCRdb analysed the multiplex PCR reads with MiXCR anew, one entry per CDR3 protein. Of roughly 700,000 distinct CDR3 sequences in the sample, 14% are singletons; the top ten hold roughly a tenth. The sample was blood. The receptors shown here come from a young woman with Graves' hyperthyroidism.

The J gene is TRBJ2-4, the V gene TRBV27; a possible D gene is TRBD1 (5 bases). Trimming stripped 4 bases from V and 4 bases from J, with 14 bases between. The V gene's germline CDR1 is MNHEY and CDR2 SMNVEV (reference sequence). The CDR3 is made up of 15 amino acids. CDR3 bases: TGTGCCAGCAGTTCTAGGGGTTTCGATAAAAACATTCAGTACTTC. This sequence encodes CASSSRGFDKNIQYF.

This chain links TRBV6-1 with TRBJ2-1, with D maybe TRBD2 (6 bases). The germline CDR1 and CDR2 sequences are MNHNS and SASEGT. Trimming removed 11 bases from V and 4 bases from J, with 27 bases in between. The CDR3 loop spans 17 amino acids. CDR3 DNA: TGTGCCCGAAAAGGGGCTAGCGTAAGGTTGTCGTACAATGAGCAGTTCTTC. It specifies CARKGASVRLSYNEQFF.

CDR3 sequence reads: CASLRGAYEQYF. CDR3 coding DNA: TGTGCCAGCCTGCGGGGGGCCTACGAGCAGTACTTC. The V and J genes are TRBV2 and TRBJ2-7; 8 bases map to TRBD2. Germline CDR1 reads SNHLY; CDR2 reads FYNNEI. This CDR3 contains 12 residues. V lost 8 bases to trimming and J lost 2 bases; unmatched junction nucleotides: 2.

V is TRBV3-1 and J is TRBJ2-1; 11 bases line up with TRBD2. V shed 3 bases, J shed 5 bases, and the junction held 6 bases outside the gene matches. This CDR3 spans 16 amino acids. CDR1 and CDR2 (germline): LGHDT, YNNKEL (reference sequence). CDR3 nucleotides: TGTGCCAGCAGCCACGTAGCGGGAGGGTTTCACAATGAGCAGTTCTTC. Translated: CASSHVAGGFHNEQFF.

This clonotype came up many times. The V and J genes are TRBV12-3 or TRBV12-4 and TRBJ2-5; D is unclear. Trimming stripped 3 bases from V and 5 bases from J, with 10 bases between. The CDR3 runs to 13 residues. The CDR3 nucleotides read TGTGCCAGCAGTTTTATGATATTGGAGACCCAGTACTTC. Protein: CASSFMILETQYF.

This clonotype was observed many times. The chain couples TRBV5-6 to TRBJ2-7, with a tentative D call TRBD2 (5 bases). The CDR3 extends over 13 amino acids. V was clipped by 3 bases and J by 3 bases, with 10 bases between them. The germline CDR1 and CDR2 sequences are SGHDT and YYEEEE. CDR3 nucleotide sequence: TGTGCCAGCAGCTCCGGGATGATCTACGAGCAGTACTTC. Its translation is CASSSGMIYEQYF.